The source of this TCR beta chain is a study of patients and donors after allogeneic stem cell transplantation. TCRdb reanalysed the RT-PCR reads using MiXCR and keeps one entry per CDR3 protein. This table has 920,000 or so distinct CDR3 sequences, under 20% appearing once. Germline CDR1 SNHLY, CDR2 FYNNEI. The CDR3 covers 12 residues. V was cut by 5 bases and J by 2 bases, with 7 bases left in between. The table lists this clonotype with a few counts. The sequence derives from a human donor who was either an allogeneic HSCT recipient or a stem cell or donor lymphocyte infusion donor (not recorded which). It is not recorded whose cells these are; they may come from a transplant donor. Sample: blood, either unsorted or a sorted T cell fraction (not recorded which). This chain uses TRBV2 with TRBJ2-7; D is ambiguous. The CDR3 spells CASSFRAYEQYF. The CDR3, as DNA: TGTGCCAGCAGTTTTCGTGCCTACGAGCAGTACTTC.